This T cell receptor beta chain was sequenced for a study of T cell responses to AZD1222 COVID-19 vaccine. Points from the study as a whole: Donors were chiefly white British, with a greater number of females, and clonal diversity was perhaps underestimated. With dominance at 160-218 and 743-854, vaccine-associated CD4 TCRs spanned spike. Per reports, nearly half of all spike-specific TCRs target regions that are unmutated in variants.

As regards this clone: The antigen remains unidentified.

This CDR3 region has 15 residues. The V end lost 5 bases, the J end lost 3 bases, and 14 bases lay between the germline ends. Germline values: CDR1 SGHAT, CDR2 FQNNGV. Sequencing was performed with immunoSEQ multiplex PCR; in TCRdb, only in-frame clones are kept and a portion is missing. The sample includes approximately 170,000 clones, approximately 90% seen only once; the top ten take 6.9%. The V call is TRBV11-2, the J call TRBJ2-4; TRBD1 is a possible D gene (6 bases). The specimen was peripheral blood, collected on day 0 of AZD1222 vaccination. This clonotype originated in an adult in good health. The CDR3 nucleotides read TGTGCCAGCAGCCTTCTTACAGGGATCAAAAACATTCAGTACTTC. Its translation: CASSLLTGIKNIQYF.